The next 11 T cell receptor beta chains were all read from a single sample in a study of CD8 T cells in Susac syndrome. Roughly 0.5 to 1 ug RNA was reverse transcribed with random hexamers. TCRdb reprocessed the immunoSEQ multiplex PCR reads via MiXCR and lists one record per CDR3 protein. Altogether some 180,000 distinct CDR3 sequences are present, roughly 94% being singletons, with the ten largest covering around 0.1%. The sequenced sample was CD4+ T cells from PBMCs. The receptors stem from a human donor with Susac syndrome.

This clonotype came up once. The V call is TRBV20-1, the J call TRBJ1-4, with TRBD1 matching over 7 bases. The J segment lost 5 bases and the V segment lost 3 bases, leaving 9 bases of the junction unmatched. The CDR3 contains 15 residues. Per germline, CDR1 DFQATT and CDR2 SNEGSKA (reference sequence). CDR3 DNA sequence: TGCAGTGCTAGTAGGACGGGACAGCAAAATGAAAAACTGTTTTTT. Encoded protein: CSASRTGQQNEKLFF.

The gene calls are TRBV27 and TRBJ2-3, with 14 bases lining up with TRBD2. The J segment lost 4 bases and the V segment lost 6 bases, leaving 3 bases of the junction unmatched. The germline CDR1 and CDR2 sequences are MNHEY and SMNVEV (reference sequence). This CDR3 contains 15 residues. This CDR3 reads CASRPGLAGADTQYF. CDR3 nucleotides: TGTGCCAGCAGGCCGGGACTAGCGGGGGCAGATACGCAGTATTTT.

Comment on this clonotype: An end of the junction differs from the germline gene, which may be a read error. V is TRBV5-1 and J is TRBJ1-2; D possibly corresponds to TRBD1 (6 bases). Germline CDR1 SGHRS, CDR2 YFSETQ. This CDR3 comprises 13 residues. The CDR3 reads CASSLGQNYGYTF. Here the CDR3 DNA reads TGTGCCAGTAGTCTCGGACAGAACTATGGCTACACCTTC. Drawing the rest from reference TRBV5-1 and TRBJ1-2, the complete variable domain is KAGVTQTPRYLIKTRGQQVTLSCSPISGHRSVSWYQQTPGQGLQFLFEYFSETQRNKGNFPGRFSGRQFSNSRSEMNVSTLELGDSALYLCASSLGQNYGYTFGSGTRLTVV.

The V and J genes are TRBV6-2 or TRBV6-3 and TRBJ1-2; TRBD1 aligns across 12 bases. The CDR3 totals 16 residues. V shed 6 bases, J shed 6 bases, and the junction held 11 bases outside the gene matches. Germline CDR1 MNHEY, CDR2 SVGEGT. Here the CDR3 reads CASSDPGQGAFDGYTF. In DNA, the CDR3 is TGTGCCAGCAGCGACCCGGGACAGGGGGCCTTCGATGGCTACACCTTC.

The CDR3 is CASSVDGGRAREQYF. CDR3 coding DNA: TGTGCCAGCAGCGTAGACGGCGGGAGGGCTCGGGAGCAGTACTTC. The gene calls are TRBV9 and TRBJ2-7, with 9 bases identical to TRBD2. The CDR3 is 15 amino acids. The V gene end was trimmed by 0 bases and the J gene end by 7 bases; junction bases not matched to a gene: 8. The V gene's germline CDR1 is SGDLS and CDR2 YYNGEE.

V is TRBV28 and J is TRBJ2-1; 9 nucleotides line up with TRBD2. This CDR3 is 21 amino acids long. Looked up from germline, CDR1 is MDHEN and CDR2 is SYDVKM. V trimming: 6 bases; J trimming: 6 bases; junction bases outside the gene matches: 27. The CDR3 reads CASSPYGTTLGGLALANEQFF. The CDR3 DNA reads as TGTGCCAGCAGCCCTTACGGGACCACCCTGGGGGGACTAGCATTGGCCAATGAGCAGTTCTTC. Filled out from reference TRBV28 and TRBJ2-1, the complete variable domain reads DVKVTQSSRYLVKRTGEKVFLECVQDMDHENMFWYRQDPGLGLRLIYFSYDVKMKEKGDIPEGYSVSREKKERFSLILESASTNQTSMYLCASSPYGTTLGGLALANEQFFGPGTRLTVL.

The V call is TRBV20-1, the J call TRBJ2-7, with D maybe TRBD2 (7 bases). The germline gives CDR1 DFQATT, CDR2 SNEGSKA (reference sequence). The CDR3 runs 14 residues. Trimming cost V 6 bases and J 0 bases, with 15 bases left between them. CDR3 sequence reads: CSATGGGGSYEQYF. The CDR3 nucleotides are TGCAGTGCCACCGGGGGAGGGGGCTCCTACGAGCAGTACTTC.

This chain links TRBV27 with TRBJ2-3; 9 bases align to TRBD2. Germline V gene sequence: CDR1 MNHEY, CDR2 SMNVEV (reference sequence). There are 16 residues in the CDR3. The V and J ends lost 6 bases and 1 base, in that order; junction bases with no gene match: 8. The CDR3 reads CASRRLAGQGTDTQYF. The CDR3 coding sequence is TGTGCCAGCAGAAGGCTAGCGGGACAAGGCACAGATACGCAGTATTTT.

The CDR3 is CASSSGTSDFQETQYF. The CDR3 DNA is TGTGCCAGCAGTTCCGGGACTAGCGACTTCCAAGAGACCCAGTACTTC. V is TRBV6-2 or TRBV6-3 and J is TRBJ2-5, with 10 bases matching TRBD2. The V gene end was trimmed by 4 bases and the J gene end by 1 base; junction bases not matched to a gene: 6. The CDR3 sequence is 16 residues long. CDR1 and CDR2 (germline): MNHEY, SVGEGT.

This sequence joins TRBV5-1 and TRBJ2-5; weak D call: TRBD1 (5 bases). V was cut by 4 bases and J by 2 bases, with 15 bases left in between. Germline V gene lookup returns CDR1 SGHRS and CDR2 YFSETQ. The CDR3 totals 15 residues. In DNA form, the CDR3 reads TGCGCCAGCAGCCCTCCTTTGGACATTCAAGAGACCCAGTACTTC. Its protein is CASSPPLDIQETQYF.

The chain has TRBV20-1 and TRBJ1-5; D gene uncertain. There are 13 residues in the CDR3. V lost 3 bases and J 4 bases, leaving 10 bases between the germline ends. The germline CDR1 and CDR2 sequences are DFQATT and SNEGSKA (reference sequence). The chain's CDR3 is CSASLSINQPQHF. The DNA for the CDR3 is TGCAGTGCTAGTCTCTCAATAAATCAGCCCCAGCATTTT.